The 19 T cell receptor beta chains presented below share a single source sample, sequenced in a study of T cells in Graves' hyperthyroidism and ophthalmopathy. It was RNA transcripts that yielded the amplified TCR beta CDR3 regions. The TCR CDR3 was amplified in a first-round RT-PCR using the HTBI primer set. TCRdb reprocessed the multiplex PCR reads via MiXCR and lists one record per CDR3 protein. Among about 710,000 distinct CDR3 sequences listed, around 17% were seen once. The sample comprised blood. The receptor set was obtained from a man aged 18 to 30 with Graves' hyperthyroidism.

This clonotype was recorded at least ten times. The chain combines TRBV27 with TRBJ2-3; 8 bases are shared with TRBD1. The CDR3 has 19 amino acids. Germline V gene lookup returns CDR1 MNHEY and CDR2 SMNVEV (reference sequence). V gave up 6 bases and J gave up 0 bases; unmatched junction bases: 17. The CDR3 bases are TGTGCCAGCAGGCGTACGGACAGGGCGTCCCCTCCTAGCACAGATACGCAGTATTTT. Its translation is CASRRTDRASPPSTDTQYF.

This clonotype showed up many times. The chain combines TRBV2 with TRBJ2-3; tentatively, D is TRBD2 (6 bases). This CDR3 contains 11 residues. Germline assignment: CDR1 SNHLY and CDR2 FYNNEI. V shed 11 bases and J shed 11 bases, with 17 bases lying between them. The DNA of the CDR3 is TGTGCCGGCGGGATCTCTAGTGAGCAGTATTTT. Protein: CAGGISSEQYF.

The J gene is TRBJ2-1, the V gene TRBV7-3; TRBD2 might be the D (6 bases). Trimming left V 3 bases short and J 10 bases short, with 19 bases between. This CDR3 has 15 amino acids. CDR1 is SGHTA, CDR2 FQGTGA, per germline. The CDR3 reads CASSLTGTGGGEQFF. CDR3 nucleotide sequence: TGTGCCAGCAGCTTGACCGGGACTGGCGGTGGGGAGCAGTTCTTC.

This clonotype was seen only a few times. The chain links TRBV6-1 to TRBJ2-1, with D uncertain. The CDR3 is 15 residues long. Germline CDR1 and CDR2: MNHNS and SASEGT. The germline V and J ends were trimmed by 6 bases and 3 bases, with 15 bases remaining between them. The CDR3 bases are TGTGCCAGCAGCCCGCCGGCAGGCGTCTACAATGAGCAGTTCTTC. Translated, it gives CASSPPAGVYNEQFF.

The CDR3 here is CSAGGGSNGETQYF. In nucleotides, the CDR3 is TGCAGCGCTGGGGGCGGGAGCAACGGGGAGACCCAGTACTTC. The V and J genes are TRBV29-1 and TRBJ2-5, with D tentatively TRBD2 (7 bases). Germline CDR1 SQVTM, CDR2 ANQGSEA. The CDR3 sequence is 14 residues long. Trimming took 7 bases from V and 5 from J, leaving 20 bases between them.

This sequence joins TRBV4-3 and TRBJ2-3; D call uncertain. V was shortened by 2 bases and J by 4 bases, with 7 bases between the two germline ends. The length of the CDR3 is 13 residues. From germline, CDR1 is LGHNA and CDR2 YSLEER. CDR3: CASSQQTSDTQYF. For the CDR3, the DNA is TGCGCCAGCAGCCAACAGACCTCAGATACGCAGTATTTT.

This clonotype came up many times. The genes are TRBV12-3 or TRBV12-4 and TRBJ1-5; D is perhaps TRBD1 (5 bases). Trimming pared 3 bases from V and 0 bases from J, leaving 9 bases between. CDR3 length equals 15 residues. CDR3 in DNA: TGTGCCAGCAGTTTTCCAGGGATTAGCAATCAGCCCCAGCATTTT. It yields the protein CASSFPGISNQPQHF.

This clonotype was detected many times. The chain combines TRBV18 with TRBJ2-5; no firm D call. CDR1 KGHSH and CDR2 LQKENI come from the germline V gene. This CDR3 is 13 amino acids long. V lost 0 bases and J 3 bases, leaving 5 bases between the germline ends. CDR3 amino acids: CASSPPFEETQYF. CDR3 coding DNA: TGTGCCAGCTCACCACCGTTTGAAGAGACCCAGTACTTC.

The sample holds a few counts of this clonotype. The chain combines TRBV2 with TRBJ2-1; TRBD2 matches 10 bases. V trimming: 7 bases; J trimming: 7 bases; junction bases outside the gene matches: 10. The CDR3 loop spans 15 amino acids. Per the germline V gene, CDR1 is SNHLY and CDR2 is FYNNEI. As DNA, the CDR3 is TGTGCCAGCATCAAGCGGGAGGGGGCGGAAAATGAGCAGTTCTTC. This codes for CASIKREGAENEQFF. The full variable domain, in which reference TRBV2 and TRBJ2-1 provide the parts outside the CDR3, is EPEVTQTPSHQVTQMGQEVILRCVPISNHLYFYWYRQILGQKVEFLVSFYNNEISEKSEIFDDQFSVERPDGSNFTLKIRSTKLEDSAMYFCASIKREGAENEQFFGPGTRLTVL.

The rearrangement uses TRBV4-1 and TRBJ2-5, with D possibly being TRBD1 (6 bases). The CDR3 loop spans 14 amino acids. V lost 1 base and J lost 5, with 11 bases in between. Germline V CDR1 and CDR2: MGHRA, YSYEKL. CDR3 nucleotide sequence: TGCGCCAGCAGCCAAGCTGGACAGACGGAGACCCAGTACTTC. Encoded protein: CASSQAGQTETQYF.

The V gene is TRBV20-1, the J gene TRBJ2-4; no definite D call. The CDR3 runs to 14 residues. V lost 3 bases and J lost 3, with 12 bases in between. CDR1 and CDR2 from the germline V gene are DFQATT and SNEGSKA (reference sequence). CDR3 DNA sequence: TGCAGTGCTAGCCCCGGTTATGGCAAAAACATTCAGTACTTC. Its translation is CSASPGYGKNIQYF.

Notes on this clonotype: At one of its ends the junction is not consistent with the germline gene, which may arise from a read error. The CDR3 protein is CSAGEIGSATYEQYF. CDR3 sequence (DNA): TGCAGTGCTGGAGAAATTGGCTCGGCGACCTACGAGCAGTACTTC. The chain joins TRBV20-1 to TRBJ2-7; no firm D call. Germline assignment: CDR1 DFQATT and CDR2 SNEGSKA (reference sequence). The CDR3 loop spans 15 amino acids.

This clonotype was found many times. The chain carries TRBV6-2 or TRBV6-3 and TRBJ1-1; no clear D. V shed 6 bases and J shed 6 bases, with 14 bases lying between them. The CDR3 has 13 residues. CDR1 and CDR2 (germline): MNHEY, SVGEGT. CDR3 amino acids: CASRPTGGSEAFF. CDR3 DNA sequence: TGTGCCAGCAGGCCCACGGGAGGGTCTGAAGCTTTCTTT.

A word on this clonotype: A much larger clone lies one base from this, so it may be a read error. The gene calls are TRBV28 and TRBJ2-7; D gene unclear. The CDR3 totals 15 residues. Germline CDR1 is MDHEN and CDR2 is SYDVKM. The CDR3 region has the DNA TGTGCCAGCAGTCTCGAGAGCTACTCCTCCTACGGGCAGTACTTC. Amino acids: CASSLESYSSYGQYF. Full variable domain (remainder filled in from reference TRBV28 and TRBJ2-7): DVKVTQSSRYLVKRTGEKVFLECVQDMDHENMFWYRQDPGLGLRLIYFSYDVKMKEKGDIPEGYSVSREKKERFSLILESASTNQTSMYLCASSLESYSSYGQYFGPGTRLTVT.

The chain has TRBV19 and TRBJ2-7; weak D call: TRBD1 (5 bases). V shed 7 bases and J shed 0 bases, with 7 bases lying between them. CDR3 length: 12 residues. Germline CDR1 reads LNHDA; CDR2 reads SQIVND (reference sequence). Written as DNA, the CDR3 is TGTGCCAGTATGGACAACTCCTACGAGCAGTACTTC. This encodes CASMDNSYEQYF.

In this sample, this clonotype turned up many times. The CDR3 DNA reads TGTGCCAGCTCACCACTGGACAGGCTTCGTACCGGGGAGCTGTTTTTT. The encoded protein is CASSPLDRLRTGELFF. The V call is TRBV18, the J call TRBJ2-2; 7 bases fit TRBD1. CDR1 and CDR2 from the germline V gene are KGHSH and LQKENI. The trim removed 1 base at V and 5 bases at J, leaving 7 bases unmatched. There are 16 residues in the CDR3.

This clonotype occurred many times. The CDR3 protein is CASSQDGEQFF. CDR3 coding DNA: TGTGCCAGCAGCCAAGATGGGGAGCAGTTCTTC. This chain joins TRBV3-1 and TRBJ2-1, with unresolved D. The CDR3 sequence is 11 residues long. Trimming removed 0 bases from V and 10 bases from J, with 4 bases in between. CDR1 and CDR2 (germline): LGHDT, YNNKEL (reference sequence).

This clonotype was observed at least ten times. J is TRBJ2-2 and V is TRBV2, with TRBD2 matching over 7 bases. The CDR3 extends over 13 amino acids. Germline assignment: CDR1 SNHLY and CDR2 FYNNEI. Trimming took 8 bases from V and 8 from J; bases not matched to a gene: 8. The CDR3 protein is CASGGGVTGELFF. DNA of the CDR3: TGTGCCAGCGGGGGAGGGGTAACTGGGGAGCTGTTTTTT.

This chain uses TRBV7-2 with TRBJ2-1; 8 nucleotides align to TRBD1. The V segment lost 5 bases and the J segment 5 bases; nucleotides outside the gene matches: 11. Germline V lookup: CDR1 SGHTA, CDR2 FQGNSA. There are 16 residues in the CDR3. CDR3 region: CASSPLGGTGNNEQFF. The DNA of the CDR3 is TGTGCCAGCAGCCCCTTAGGGGGGACAGGTAACAATGAGCAGTTCTTC.